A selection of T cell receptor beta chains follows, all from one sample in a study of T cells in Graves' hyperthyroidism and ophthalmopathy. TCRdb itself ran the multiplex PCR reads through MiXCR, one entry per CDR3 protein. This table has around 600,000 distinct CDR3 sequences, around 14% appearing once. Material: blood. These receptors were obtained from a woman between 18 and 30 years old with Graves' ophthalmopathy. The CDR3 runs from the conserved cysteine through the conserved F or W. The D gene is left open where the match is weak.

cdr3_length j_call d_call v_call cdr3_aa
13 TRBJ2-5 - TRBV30 CAWSGGFVKTQYF
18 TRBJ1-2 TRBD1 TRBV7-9 CASSTSQLTGLWSYGYTF
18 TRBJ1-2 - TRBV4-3 CASSQESGPTGWGYGYTF
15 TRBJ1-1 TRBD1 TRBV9 CASSVPRTGDTEAFF
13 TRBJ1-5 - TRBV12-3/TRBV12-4 CASSLRDKQPQHF
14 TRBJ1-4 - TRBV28 CASSPGGANEKLFF
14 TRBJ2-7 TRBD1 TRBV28 CASSPTGGAGEQYF
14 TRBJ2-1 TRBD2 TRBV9 CASSAGTTLDEQFF
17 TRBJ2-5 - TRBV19 CASRNRGGGGPQETQYF
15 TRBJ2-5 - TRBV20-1 CSARDISGGWETQYF
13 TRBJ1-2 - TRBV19 CASRAGALYGYTF
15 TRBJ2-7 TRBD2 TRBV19 CASSISAGDPYEQYF
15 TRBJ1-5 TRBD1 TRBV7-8 CASSLARTGLQPQHF
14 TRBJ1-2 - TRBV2 CASSEEGSGYGYTF
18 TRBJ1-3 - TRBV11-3 CASSLDNWESSSGNTIYF
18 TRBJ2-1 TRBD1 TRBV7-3 CASSLTGSGTAKDNEQFF
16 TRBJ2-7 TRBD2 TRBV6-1 CASSSHIAGSPYEQYF
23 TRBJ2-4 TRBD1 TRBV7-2 CASSLNPPSPFGTDRLAKNIQYF
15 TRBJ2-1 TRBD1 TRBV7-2 CASATGQGNYNKQFF
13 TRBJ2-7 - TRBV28 CASRRDSNYEQYF
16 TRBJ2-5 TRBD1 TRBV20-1 CSARAPPGQGAETQYF
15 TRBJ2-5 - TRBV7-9 CASSSGIFPLETQYF
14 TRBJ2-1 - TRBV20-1 CSARERGSYNEQFF
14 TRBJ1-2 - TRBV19 CASMDGPLGYGYTF
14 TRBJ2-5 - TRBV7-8 CASSPQKREETQYF
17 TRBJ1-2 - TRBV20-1 CSAPARTAVHTQNGYTF
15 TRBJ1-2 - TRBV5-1 CASSPGWGLSEGYTF
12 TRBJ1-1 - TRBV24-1 CATSSGGTEAFF
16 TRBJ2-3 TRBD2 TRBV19 CASSAGTSGTTDTQYF
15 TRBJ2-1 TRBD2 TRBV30 CAWSVGLAGIDEQFF
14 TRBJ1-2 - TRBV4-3 CASSDGTFDYGYTF
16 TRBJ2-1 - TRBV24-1 CATSDDRDSKYNEQFF
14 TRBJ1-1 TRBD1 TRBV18 CASSPSPGGAGAFF
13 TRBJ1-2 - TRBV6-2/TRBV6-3 CASSRGPRYGYTF
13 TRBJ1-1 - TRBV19 CASRRGGDTEAFF
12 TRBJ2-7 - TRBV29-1 CSVQRRGDEQYF
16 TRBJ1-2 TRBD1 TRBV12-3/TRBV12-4 CASSLILGQGAYGYTF
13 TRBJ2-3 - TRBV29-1 CSAPGKLTDTQYF
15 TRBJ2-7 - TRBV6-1 CASSEYGTLSYEQYF
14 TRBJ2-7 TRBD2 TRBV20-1 CSAHSGRPPYEQYF
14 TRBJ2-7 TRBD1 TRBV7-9 CASSLEGQLLEQYF
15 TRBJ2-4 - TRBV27 CASSPRSLHKNIQYF
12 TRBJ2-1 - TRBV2 CASRGGSKQQFF
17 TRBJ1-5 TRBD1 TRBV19 CASSTQGGRGRNQPQHF
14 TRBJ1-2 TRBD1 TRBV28 CASSSLQGDYGYTF
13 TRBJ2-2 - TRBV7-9 CASRRAGHGELFF
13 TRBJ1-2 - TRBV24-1 CATSDHEDYGYTF
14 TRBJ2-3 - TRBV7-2 CASSLRQGIDTQYF
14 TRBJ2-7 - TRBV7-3 CASSLPAPRYEQYF
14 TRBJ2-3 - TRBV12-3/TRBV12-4 CASSFSVKRDTQYF
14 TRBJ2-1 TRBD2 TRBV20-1 CSAPPGGRLNEQFF
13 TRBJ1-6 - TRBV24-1 CATSERQYSPLHF
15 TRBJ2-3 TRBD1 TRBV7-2 CASSPLDRGKDTQYF
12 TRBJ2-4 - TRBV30 CAWSGGGNIQYF
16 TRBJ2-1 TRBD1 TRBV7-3 CASSLRGTAPYNEQFF